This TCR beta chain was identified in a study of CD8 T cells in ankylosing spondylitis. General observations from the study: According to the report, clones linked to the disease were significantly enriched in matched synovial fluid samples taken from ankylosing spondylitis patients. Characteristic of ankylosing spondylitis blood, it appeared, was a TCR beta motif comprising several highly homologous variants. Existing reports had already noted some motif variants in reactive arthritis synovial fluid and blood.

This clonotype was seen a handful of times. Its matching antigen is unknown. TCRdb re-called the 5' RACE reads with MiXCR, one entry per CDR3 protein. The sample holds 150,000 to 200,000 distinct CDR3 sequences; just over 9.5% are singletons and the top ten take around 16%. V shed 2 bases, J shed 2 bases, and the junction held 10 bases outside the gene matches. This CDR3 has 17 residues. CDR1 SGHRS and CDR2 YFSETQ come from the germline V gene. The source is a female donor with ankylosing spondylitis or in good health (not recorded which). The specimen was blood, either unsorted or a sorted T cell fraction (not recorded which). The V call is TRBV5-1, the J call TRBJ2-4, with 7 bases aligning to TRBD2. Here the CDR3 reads CASSFYAGAGPKNIQYF. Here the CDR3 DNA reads TGCGCCAGCAGCTTTTACGCGGGAGCGGGGCCCAAAAACATTCAGTACTTC.